This TCR beta chain originates from a study of blood T cells in healthy people across ages. This CDR3 contains 18 residues. In germline, CDR1 is MNHEY, CDR2 SVGAGI. As for this clonotype: One end of the junction does not line up with germline, which may come from a read error.

A second PCR, run for roughly 7 to 12 cycles, used a sample-barcoded 5' primer plus a J-beta primer mix. TCRdb ran MiXCR on the 5' RACE reads and lists one entry per CDR3 protein. This sample has roughly 800,000 distinct CDR3 sequences, with about 53% found just once. What was sequenced was blood. This sequence joins TRBV6-5 and TRBJ2-6; TRBD1 matches 7 bases. This TCR came from an older man in good health. This chain's CDR3 is CASSYSGTDSGGVNVLTF. The CDR3 bases are TGTGCCAGCAGTTACTCAGGGACAGATTCCGGTGGGGTCAACGTCCTGACTTTC.